The clone carrying this TCR beta chain was observed a few times. Its antigen is unknown. Recording of this donor's CMV serostatus was not done. This sample stems from a study of cytomegalovirus exposure and HLA in healthy donors. Points from the study as a whole: Among TCR beta chains, those listed as cytomegalovirus-associated numbered some 170.

Germline V gives CDR1 MNHEY, CDR2 SVGAGI. This CDR3 has 12 residues. Trimming shortened V by 5 bases and J by 6 bases, and 7 bases separated the two germline ends. Primers included in the PCR were 60 Vbeta and 13 Jbeta primers. Some clones are missing from TCRdb's copy, which holds only in-frame ones; the method was immunoSEQ multiplex PCR. The table lists fewer than 250,000 clones, about 85% of them singletons. The receptor was derived from a human donor in good health. Sequenced input: PBMCs. The genes are TRBV6-5 and TRBJ1-4; D remains ambiguous. CDR3 in amino acids: CASSRTDEKLFF. The CDR3 DNA sequence: TGTGCCAGCAGTCGCACAGATGAAAAACTGTTTTTT.